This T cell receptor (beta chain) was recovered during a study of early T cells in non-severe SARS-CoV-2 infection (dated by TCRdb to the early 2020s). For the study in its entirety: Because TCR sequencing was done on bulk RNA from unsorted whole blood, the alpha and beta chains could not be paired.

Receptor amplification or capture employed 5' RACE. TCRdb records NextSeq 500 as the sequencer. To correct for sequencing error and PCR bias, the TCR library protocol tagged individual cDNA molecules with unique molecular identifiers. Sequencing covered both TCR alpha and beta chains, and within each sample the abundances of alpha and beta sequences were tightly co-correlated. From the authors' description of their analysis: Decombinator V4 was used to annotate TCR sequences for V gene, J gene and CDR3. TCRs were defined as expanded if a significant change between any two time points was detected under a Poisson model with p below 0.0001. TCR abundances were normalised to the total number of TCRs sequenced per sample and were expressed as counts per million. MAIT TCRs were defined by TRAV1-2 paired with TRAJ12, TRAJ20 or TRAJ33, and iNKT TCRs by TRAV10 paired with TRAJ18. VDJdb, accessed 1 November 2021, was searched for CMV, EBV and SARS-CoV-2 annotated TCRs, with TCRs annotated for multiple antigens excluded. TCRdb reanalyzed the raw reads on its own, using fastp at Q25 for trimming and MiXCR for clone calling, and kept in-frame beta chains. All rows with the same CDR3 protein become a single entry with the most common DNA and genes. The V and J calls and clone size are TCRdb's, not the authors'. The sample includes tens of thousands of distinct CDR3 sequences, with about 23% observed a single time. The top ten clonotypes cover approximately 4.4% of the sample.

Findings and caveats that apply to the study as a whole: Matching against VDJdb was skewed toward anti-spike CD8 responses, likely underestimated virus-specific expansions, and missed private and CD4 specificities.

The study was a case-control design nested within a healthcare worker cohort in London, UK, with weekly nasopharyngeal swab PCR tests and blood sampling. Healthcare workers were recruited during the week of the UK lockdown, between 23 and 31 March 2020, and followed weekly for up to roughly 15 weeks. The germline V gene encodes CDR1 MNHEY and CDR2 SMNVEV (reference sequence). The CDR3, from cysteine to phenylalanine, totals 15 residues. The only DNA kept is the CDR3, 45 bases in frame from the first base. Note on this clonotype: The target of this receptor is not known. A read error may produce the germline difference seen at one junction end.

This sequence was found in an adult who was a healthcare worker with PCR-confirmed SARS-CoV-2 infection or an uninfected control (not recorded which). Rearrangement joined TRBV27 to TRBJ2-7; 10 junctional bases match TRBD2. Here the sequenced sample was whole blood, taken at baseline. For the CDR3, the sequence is CARSYGSSGSYEQYF. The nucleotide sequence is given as TGTGCCCGCAGTTATGGGTCTAGCGGGAGTTACGAGCAGTACTTC.